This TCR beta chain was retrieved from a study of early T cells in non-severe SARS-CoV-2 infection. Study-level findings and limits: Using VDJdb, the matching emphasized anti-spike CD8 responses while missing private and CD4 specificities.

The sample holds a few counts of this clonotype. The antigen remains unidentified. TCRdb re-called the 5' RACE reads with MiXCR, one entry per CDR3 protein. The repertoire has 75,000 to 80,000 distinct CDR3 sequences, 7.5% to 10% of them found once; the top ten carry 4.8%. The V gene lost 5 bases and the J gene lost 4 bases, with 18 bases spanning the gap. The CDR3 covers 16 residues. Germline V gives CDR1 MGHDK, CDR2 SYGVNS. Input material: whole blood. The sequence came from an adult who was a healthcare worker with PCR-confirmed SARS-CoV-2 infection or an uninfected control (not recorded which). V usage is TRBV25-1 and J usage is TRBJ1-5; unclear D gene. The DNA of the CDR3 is TGTGCCAGCAGTTTCGCAAATGGCCAGGCGAATCAGCCCCAGCATTTT. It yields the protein CASSFANGQANQPQHF.